These T cell receptor beta chains were read from a single sample in a study of cytomegalovirus exposure and HLA in healthy donors. The data were produced by immunoSEQ multiplex PCR, yet TCRdb's version contains in-frame clones alone and is incomplete. Among fewer than 200,000 clones, more than 75% were seen once, and the ten largest hold 3.4%. Sequenced: PBMCs. The receptor set was obtained from a man aged 40-55 years in good health and CMV-seropositive. The CDR3 runs from the conserved cysteine through the conserved F or W. Fields, in order: V gene, J gene, D gene, clone size, CDR3 protein, CDR3 DNA. A D gene is named only where the DNA matches it firmly. Rows give clone size only sometimes, using once, few, many, or a class for an expanded clone.

>TRBV19|TRBJ2-5|-|-
CASSSQAQETQYF
TGTGCCAGTAGTAGCCAGGCTCAAGAGACCCAGTACTTC
>TRBV11-3|TRBJ2-1|TRBD2|few
CASSLEREGRDEQFF
TGTGCCAGCAGCTTAGAACGGGAGGGCCGCGATGAGCAGTTCTTC
>TRBV5-5|TRBJ2-7|-|-
CASSLGGTYEQYF
TGTGCCAGCAGCTTGGGCGGGACCTACGAGCAGTACTTC
>TRBV7-9|TRBJ1-4|TRBD1|-
CASSTGTGTNEKLFF
TGTGCCAGCAGCACCGGGACAGGGACTAATGAAAAACTGTTTTTT
>TRBV23-1|TRBJ1-5|-|-
CASSLSEAGYSNQPQHF
TGCGCCAGCAGTCTCTCGGAGGCAGGCTATAGCAATCAGCCCCAGCATTTT
>TRBV4-1|TRBJ2-2|-|-
CASSQVREANTGELFF
TGCGCCAGCAGCCAAGTCAGGGAAGCGAACACCGGGGAGCTGTTTTTT
>TRBV4-2|TRBJ2-3|-|once
CASSQVIHTDTQYF
TGTGCCAGCAGCCAAGTCATTCACACAGATACGCAGTATTTT
>TRBV5-1|TRBJ2-3|-|-
CASSLERGHTDTQYF
TGCGCCAGCAGCTTGGAAAGGGGCCACACAGATACGCAGTATTTT
>TRBV27|TRBJ2-3|-|once
CASSLTTRRSHTQYF
TGTGCCAGCAGTTTAACGACCCGGAGGTCCCATACGCAGTATTTT
>TRBV5-1|TRBJ2-1|-|-
CASSLGGGYEQFF
TGCGCCAGCAGCTTGGGGGGGGGCTATGAGCAGTTCTTC
>TRBV4-3|TRBJ2-5|TRBD1|-
CASSQGIRRDSQETQYF
TGCGCCAGCAGCCAAGGTATTCGCCGGGACAGCCAAGAGACCCAGTACTTC
>TRBV19|TRBJ1-1|TRBD1|-
CATQDRPMNTEAFF
TGTGCCACCCAGGACAGGCCGATGAACACTGAAGCTTTCTTT
>TRBV7-9|TRBJ1-1|TRBD1|-
CASILRGTGVISNTEAFF
TGTGCCAGCATCTTACGGGGGACAGGGGTGATCTCGAACACTGAAGCTTTCTTT
>TRBV5-1|TRBJ2-1|TRBD2|-
CASSLRTSPNEQFF
TGCGCCAGCAGCCTTAGGACTAGCCCGAATGAGCAGTTCTTC
>TRBV7-8|TRBJ2-3|TRBD2|once
CASSITSGASTDTQYF
TGTGCCAGCAGTATAACTAGCGGTGCTAGCACAGATACGCAGTATTTT